The 25 T cell receptor beta chains given below trace back to one sample, sequenced in a study of shared clonotypes between healthy human individuals (dated by TCRdb to the early 2020s). The library was produced with the immunoSEQ multiplex PCR assay. The table comes from immuneACCESS by way of TCRdb, which keeps in-frame sequences with V and J called. Part of the clones is missing from these tables; in studies checked, under half for an unresolved V gene and the rest for unknown reasons. The sample has around 430,000 clones on record, around 79% of them singletons. The ten largest make up less than 15% of the sample. What was sequenced was PBMCs. Receptor source: a woman aged 40 to 50 in good health. Some clones in this sample may be carry-over from other donors' samples.

This clone was counted only a few times. The chain joins TRBV20-1 to TRBJ2-3; D not certain. Germline CDR1 is DFQATT and CDR2 is SNEGSKA (reference sequence). The CDR3 runs to 10 residues. V shed 6 bases and J shed 6 bases, with 7 bases lying between them. For the CDR3, the DNA is TGCAGTGCCCCCCTCGATACGCAGTATTTT. This gives the protein CSAPLDTQYF.

The sample holds a few counts of this clone. The chain is built from TRBV29-1 and TRBJ2-7; perhaps TRBD1 as D (5 bases). The V end lost 0 bases, the J end lost 5 bases, and 14 bases lay between the germline ends. CDR1 is SQVTM and CDR2 is ANQGSEA in the germline V gene. The CDR3 loop spans 14 amino acids. The CDR3 sequence is CSVEDSPGQNEQYF. Here the CDR3 DNA reads TGCAGCGTTGAAGACTCCCCAGGGCAGAACGAGCAGTACTTC.

This sequence joins TRBV30 and TRBJ1-1; 10 bases align to TRBD1. The V segment lost 2 bases and the J segment 5 bases; nucleotides outside the gene matches: 5. Germline CDR1 reads GTSNPN; CDR2 reads SVGIG (reference sequence). The CDR3 has 14 amino acids. For the CDR3, the DNA is TGTGCCTGGAGTCGAGGACAGGGGGGGACTGAAGCTTTCTTT. This gives the protein CAWSRGQGGTEAFF.

This sequence joins TRBV6-1 and TRBJ1-1; weak D call: TRBD1 (5 bases). Trimming removed 0 bases at V and 0 bases at J, with 17 bases between. The CDR3 sequence is 18 residues long. From germline, CDR1 is MNHNS and CDR2 SASEGT. CDR3 sequence: CASSEAEGRAGMNTEAFF. The CDR3 DNA reads TGTGCCAGCAGTGAAGCGGAGGGGAGGGCGGGGATGAACACTGAAGCTTTCTTT.

This CDR3 reads CASSFSGAYEQYF. The DNA of the CDR3 is TGTGCCAGCAGTTTCAGTGGAGCCTACGAGCAGTACTTC. The chain recombines TRBV28 with TRBJ2-7; D not resolved. The CDR3 has 13 residues. V lost 3 bases and J lost 2, with 8 bases in between. Germline values: CDR1 MDHEN, CDR2 SYDVKM.

The chain links TRBV28 to TRBJ2-5; D is possibly TRBD1 or TRBD2 (5 bases each). The tail of the sequence fits TRBJ2-7 better, so the J call may be wrong. CDR3 length: 14 residues. Germline V CDR1 and CDR2: MDHEN, SYDVKM. CDR3 bases: TGTGCCAGCAGTTTTTGGAGCGGACACTACGAGCAGTACTTC. It translates to CASSFWSGHYEQYF.

The chain has TRBV28 and TRBJ2-3; D not resolved. Per germline, CDR1 MDHEN and CDR2 SYDVKM. This CDR3 comprises 14 residues. Between the trimmed V and J ends, which lost 7 bases and 4 bases, there was a span of 15 bases. The CDR3 loop reads CASTSTSSSDTQYF. The CDR3 DNA sequence: TGTGCCAGCACCTCGACCAGTTCTTCAGATACGCAGTATTTT.

The V gene is TRBV7-2, the J gene TRBJ2-5, with no clear D. Germline loops: CDR1 SGHTA, CDR2 FQGNSA. Deletions cut 5 bases from V and 4 bases from J, with 11 bases between. The CDR3 extends over 13 amino acids. The CDR3 DNA reads as TGTGCCAGCAGCCAGAGACTCGTAGAGACCCAGTACTTC. It yields the protein CASSQRLVETQYF.

This clone turned up a few times. One end of the junction does not line up with germline, which may come from a read error. This sequence joins TRBV5-1 and TRBJ2-1, with D perhaps matching TRBD1 or TRBD2 (5 bases each). This CDR3 has 13 amino acids. Looked up from germline, CDR1 is SGHRS and CDR2 is YFSETQ. In nucleotides, the CDR3 is TGCGCCAGCAGCTTGGATGGGGACGCCTTTGGTCTCTTC. As protein: CASSLDGDAFGLF.

This clone was observed a few times. This chain uses TRBV4-1 with TRBJ2-5; 9 positions match TRBD2. The CDR3 runs to 14 residues. V dropped 3 bases and J dropped 7; count of bases not matched to a gene: 6. CDR1 and CDR2 from the germline V gene are MGHRA and YSYEKL. The CDR3: CASSQTSGEGTQYF. The CDR3 DNA reads TGCGCCAGCAGCCAGACTAGCGGAGAGGGGACCCAGTACTTC.

The chain employs TRBV30 and TRBJ2-1; 8 bases are a match to TRBD2. V shed 2 bases, J shed 4 bases, and the junction held 4 bases outside the gene matches. This CDR3 is built from 14 residues. The V gene's germline CDR1 is GTSNPN and CDR2 SVGIG (reference sequence). CDR3 coding DNA: TGTGCCTGGAGTAATAGCGGGGTATACAATGAGCAGTTCTTC. Translating gives CAWSNSGVYNEQFF.

This clone appeared once. V gene TRBV6-5 combines with J gene TRBJ1-1, with unresolved D. This CDR3 is built from 14 residues. Germline lookup yields CDR1 MNHEY and CDR2 SVGAGI. Trimming took 0 bases from V and 5 from J, leaving 10 bases between them. The CDR3 DNA is TGTGCCAGCAGTTACTCTTTGGGTAGGACTGAAGCTTTCTTT. It specifies CASSYSLGRTEAFF.

The CDR3 is CASSQPGQNTGELFF. CDR3 nucleotide sequence: TGTGCCAGCAGTCAACCCGGACAGAACACCGGGGAGCTGTTTTTT. The V call is TRBV28, the J call TRBJ2-2; TRBD1 is a possible D gene (5 bases). The germline V gene has CDR1 MDHEN and CDR2 SYDVKM. Trimming removed 5 bases at V and 1 base at J, with 11 bases between. The CDR3 spans 15 residues.

The chain carries TRBV18 and TRBJ2-7; D uncertain. V lost 2 bases to trimming and J lost 2 bases, with 7 bases between them. Germline V gene data show CDR1 as KGHSH and CDR2 as LQKENI. The CDR3 length is 13 residues. CDR3 residues: CASSPGPTYEQYF. Written as DNA, the CDR3 is TGTGCCAGCTCACCAGGACCAACCTACGAGCAGTACTTC.

The chain links TRBV5-1 to TRBJ2-7, with a weak D call TRBD2 (5 bases). Germline V gene lookup returns CDR1 SGHRS and CDR2 YFSETQ. This CDR3 contains 12 residues. V lost 1 base, J lost 6 bases, and 8 bases lay in between. The CDR3 nucleotides read TGCGCCAGCAGCTTGTCGGGGAGCGAGCAGTACTTC. This encodes CASSLSGSEQYF.

V usage is TRBV27 and J usage is TRBJ2-1; 8 bases match TRBD2. The CDR3 contains 14 residues. The V gene's germline CDR1 is MNHEY and CDR2 SMNVEV (reference sequence). With 5 bases clipped from V and 9 bases from J, the junction kept 9 bases outside the gene matches. CDR3 sequence (DNA): TGTGCCAGCAGTCAACGGACTAGCATGGGTGAGCAGTTCTTC. Protein: CASSQRTSMGEQFF.

The rearrangement joins TRBV28 to TRBJ1-2, with 7 bases lining up with TRBD1. With V trimmed by 4 bases and J by 3 bases, 5 bases remained unmatched. CDR3 length: 14 amino acids. Germline assignment: CDR1 MDHEN and CDR2 SYDVKM. CDR3 residues: CASSSTGYDYGYTF. CDR3 coding DNA: TGTGCCAGCAGTTCGACAGGGTATGACTATGGCTACACCTTC.

V usage is TRBV27 and J usage is TRBJ1-2; 8 bases map to TRBD1. With 2 bases clipped from V and 7 bases from J, the junction kept 12 bases outside the gene matches. The germline V gene has CDR1 MNHEY and CDR2 SMNVEV (reference sequence). This CDR3 has 16 amino acids. In nucleotides, the CDR3 is TGTGCCAGCAGTTTACCCCGAACTGGACAGGGCGCTGGCTACACCTTC. Translating it yields CASSLPRTGQGAGYTF.

This clone was counted only a few times. V and J are TRBV29-1 and TRBJ2-1; D unclear. CDR1 and CDR2 from the germline V gene are SQVTM and ANQGSEA. V lost 6 bases to trimming and J lost 9 bases, with 9 bases between them. This CDR3 spans 10 amino acids. The DNA of the CDR3 is TGCAGCGTCCAAGTTGGTGAGCAGTTCTTC. Protein product: CSVQVGEQFF.

This chain links TRBV28 with TRBJ1-1; possible D gene TRBD1, 6 bases. This CDR3 has 14 amino acids. With 8 bases removed from V and 1 base from J, the gap between germline ends came to 14 bases. The germline V gene has CDR1 MDHEN and CDR2 SYDVKM. CDR3 bases: TGTGCCAGCCTTACTAACAGGGAGAACACTGAAGCTTTCTTT. Its protein product is CASLTNRENTEAFF. The full variable domain, with the rest looked up from reference TRBV28 and TRBJ1-1, is DVKVTQSSRYLVKRTGEKVFLECVQDMDHENMFWYRQDPGLGLRLIYFSYDVKMKEKGDIPEGYSVSREKKERFSLILESASTNQTSMYLCASLTNRENTEAFFGQGTRLTVV.

This clone was seen repeatedly, ten times or more. The sample carries other DNA sequences with the same CDR3. The gene calls are TRBV27 and TRBJ2-1, with D perhaps TRBD1 or TRBD2 (5 bases each). The length of the CDR3 is 14 residues. V lost 7 bases and J 0 bases, leaving 10 bases between the germline ends. Germline V gene sequence: CDR1 MNHEY, CDR2 SMNVEV (reference sequence). The CDR3 DNA follows: TGTGCCAGCAAGAGGGGCCGCTCCTACAATGAGCAGTTCTTC. As protein: CASKRGRSYNEQFF.

The chain links TRBV18 to TRBJ2-6; the match to TRBD2 covers 12 bases. This CDR3 contains 18 residues. Losses at the gene ends were 2 bases for V and 0 bases for J; bases not matched to a gene: 2. The germline gives CDR1 KGHSH, CDR2 LQKENI. DNA of the CDR3: TGTGCCAGCTCACCATTGACTAGCGGGAGCTCTGGGGCCAACGTCCTGACTTTC. It yields the protein CASSPLTSGSSGANVLTF. The complete variable domain, with remaining parts taken from reference TRBV18 and TRBJ2-6, reads NAGVMQNPRHLVRRRGQEARLRCSPMKGHSHVYWYRQLPEEGLKFMVYLQKENIIDESGMPKERFSAEFPKEGPSILRIQQVVRGDSAAYFCASSPLTSGSSGANVLTFGAGSRLTVL.

The sample holds a few counts of this clone. The rearrangement links TRBV4-2 to TRBJ2-3; D not resolved. CDR1 is LGHNA and CDR2 is YNFKEQ in the germline V gene. V lost 0 bases to trimming and J lost 0 bases, with 7 bases between them. The CDR3 has 15 residues. CDR3: CASSQELGSTDTQYF. CDR3 in DNA: TGTGCCAGCAGCCAAGAGTTAGGAAGCACAGATACGCAGTATTTT.

The rearrangement uses TRBV7-2 and TRBJ2-1, with TRBD2 identical over 11 bases. The CDR3 extends over 16 amino acids. Trimming cost V 5 bases and J 7 bases; bases outside gene matches: 10. The germline V gene has CDR1 SGHTA and CDR2 FQGNSA. The CDR3 protein is CASSPLSASGRNEQFF. The CDR3 bases are TGTGCCAGCAGCCCCCTGTCGGCTAGCGGGAGGAATGAGCAGTTCTTC.

The V and J genes are TRBV30 and TRBJ1-4, with 10 nucleotides matching TRBD1. The germline V gene encodes CDR1 GTSNPN and CDR2 SVGIG (reference sequence). J was trimmed by 8 bases and V by 7 bases; bases with no gene match: 10. The CDR3 loop spans 14 amino acids. The CDR3 DNA reads TGTGCCTCACAACGGGGGACAGGGGTGGAAAAACTGTTTTTT. It specifies CASQRGTGVEKLFF.